The 19 T cell receptor beta chains below come from one sample, sequenced in a study of blood T cell repertoires in COVID-19. Method: immunoSEQ multiplex PCR; TCRdb's copy keeps in-frame clones and lacks some. This sample carries fewer than 110,000 clones, more than 70% of them seen once, and the ten largest clones take around 4.4%. Sequencing used peripheral blood. The source of these receptors is a man in his sixties or seventies with acute or convalescent COVID-19.

In this sample, this clone turned up once. The rearrangement joins TRBV7-3 to TRBJ1-1; TRBD1 is a possible D gene (5 bases). V was shortened by 2 bases and J by 4 bases, with 8 bases between the two germline ends. The germline gives CDR1 SGHTA, CDR2 FQGTGA. CDR3 length: 13 amino acids. In DNA, the CDR3 is TGTGCCAGCAGCTTACGACAGAGCACTGAAGCTTTCTTT. It translates to CASSLRQSTEAFF.

V gene TRBV5-1 combines with J gene TRBJ1-1; the D is unclear. The CDR3 has 13 residues. CDR1 SGHRS and CDR2 YFSETQ come from the germline V gene. Trimming pared 0 bases from V and 8 bases from J, leaving 11 bases between. The chain's CDR3 is CASSLDGVGEAFF. The CDR3 DNA reads as TGCGCCAGCAGCTTGGACGGGGTGGGGGAAGCTTTCTTT.

V gene TRBV5-5 combines with J gene TRBJ1-5; D gene ambiguous. In germline, CDR1 is SGHKS, CDR2 YYEKEE (reference sequence). This CDR3 is 16 amino acids long. Trimming removed 0 bases at V and 0 bases at J, with 10 bases between. This chain's CDR3 is CASSLAPTVSNQPQHF. The CDR3 coding sequence is TGTGCCAGCAGCTTGGCCCCTACAGTTAGCAATCAGCCCCAGCATTTT. The full variable domain, with the rest looked up from reference TRBV5-5 and TRBJ1-5, is DAGVTQSPTHLIKTRGQQVTLRCSPISGHKSVSWYQQVLGQGPQFIFQYYEKEERGRGNFPDRFSARQFPNYSSELNVNALLLGDSALYLCASSLAPTVSNQPQHFGDGTRLSIL.

The rearrangement uses TRBV20-1 and TRBJ2-7; 7 bases map to TRBD2. Per germline, CDR1 DFQATT and CDR2 SNEGSKA (reference sequence). Losses at the gene ends were 3 bases for V and 7 bases for J; bases not matched to a gene: 6. This CDR3 comprises 12 residues. CDR3 sequence (DNA): TGCAGTGCTAGTTGGGAGGGGAGGGAGCAGTACTTC. It specifies CSASWEGREQYF.

This sequence joins TRBV2 and TRBJ1-2, with 8 nucleotides matching TRBD1. Germline V gene sequence: CDR1 SNHLY, CDR2 FYNNEI. The CDR3 totals 15 residues. The trim removed 5 bases at V and 2 bases at J, leaving 7 bases unmatched. The CDR3 is CASSPDRGGNYGYTF. CDR3 DNA: TGTGCCAGCAGTCCCGACAGGGGAGGGAACTATGGCTACACCTTC.

V and J are TRBV7-8 and TRBJ2-7; tentatively, D is TRBD2 (8 bases). The CDR3 extends over 17 amino acids. The germline CDR1 and CDR2 sequences are SGHVS and FQNEAQ. V lost 5 bases, J lost 0 bases, and 20 bases lay in between. The DNA of the CDR3 is TGTGCCAGCAGCCTGCCGGGAGGGGGCCCCATCTCCTACGAGCAGTACTTC. Protein product: CASSLPGGGPISYEQYF.

The rearrangement uses TRBV29-1 and TRBJ2-7, with D possibly matching TRBD1 (6 bases). Deletions cut 7 bases from V and 2 bases from J, with 12 bases between. The CDR3 has 12 amino acids. Per the germline V gene, CDR1 is SQVTM and CDR2 is ANQGSEA. The CDR3 DNA reads as TGCAGCGCACAACAGGGAACCTACGAGCAGTACTTC. Its translation is CSAQQGTYEQYF.

The rearrangement joins TRBV19 to TRBJ1-6, with D possibly TRBD1 on 6 matching bases. CDR1 and CDR2 (germline): LNHDA, SQIVND (reference sequence). The CDR3 is 13 amino acids. V was trimmed by 9 bases and J by 7 bases, leaving 13 bases between them. The DNA for the CDR3 is TGTGCCAGCAGGGGCCTTTTGAATTCACCCCTCCACTTT. Amino acids: CASRGLLNSPLHF.

Comments on this clone: Other DNA sequences from this sample encode an identical CDR3 as well. This chain joins TRBV11-2 and TRBJ1-5, with 7 bases fitting TRBD1. Looked up from germline, CDR1 is SGHAT and CDR2 is FQNNGV. Trimming took 1 base from V and 3 from J; bases not matched to a gene: 3. The CDR3 has 15 residues. CDR3 residues: CASSLGQGPNQPQHF. In nucleotides, the CDR3 is TGTGCCAGCAGCTTAGGACAGGGCCCCAATCAGCCCCAGCATTTT.

The chain uses TRBV4-1 and TRBJ2-7; tentative D call: TRBD1 (6 bases). The CDR3 runs 15 residues. Germline-derived CDR1 and CDR2 are MGHRA and YSYEKL. The V and J ends lost 0 bases and 4 bases respectively, with 13 bases between them. The CDR3 DNA is TGCGCCAGCAGCCAAGATGATTACAGGGAGTACGAGCAGTACTTC. It yields the protein CASSQDDYREYEQYF.

The V call is TRBV11-2, the J call TRBJ1-1; no clear D gene. In germline, CDR1 is SGHAT, CDR2 FQNNGV. Trimming took 2 bases from V and 6 from J, leaving 16 bases between them. CDR3 size: 15 residues. CDR3 residues: CASSLSGLFPSEAFF. Written as DNA, the CDR3 is TGTGCCAGCAGCTTATCGGGTCTCTTCCCCTCTGAAGCTTTCTTT.

This sequence joins TRBV3-1 (or the pseudogene TRBV3-2) and TRBJ1-1; D possibly corresponds to TRBD1 (5 bases). CDR3 length: 13 residues. V was shortened by 0 bases and J by 8 bases, with 10 bases between the two germline ends. Germline values: CDR1 LGHDT, CDR2 YNNKEL (reference sequence). The CDR3 nucleotides read TGTGCCAGCAGCCAAGATCTGTCAGGGGAAGCTTTCTTT. Residues: CASSQDLSGEAFF.

The chain combines TRBV13 with TRBJ1-3, with 8 bases fitting TRBD1. The germline V gene has CDR1 PRHDT and CDR2 FYEKMQ (reference sequence). V gave up 4 bases and J gave up 0 bases; unmatched junction bases: 5. CDR3 length equals 16 residues. Here the CDR3 DNA reads TGTGCCAGCAGCTCGACAGGGGCGAGCTCTGGAAACACCATATATTTT. Protein product: CASSSTGASSGNTIYF.

This chain links TRBV3-1 (or the pseudogene TRBV3-2) with TRBJ2-7, with D maybe TRBD1 (6 bases). The ends were cut back, 4 bases at V and 0 bases at J, with 13 bases in the middle. Germline assignment: CDR1 LGHDT and CDR2 YNNKEL (reference sequence). CDR3 length equals 15 residues. As DNA, the CDR3 is TGTGCCAGCAGCCTCACCCGGACAGACTCCTACGAGCAGTACTTC. Translated, it gives CASSLTRTDSYEQYF.

The rearrangement links TRBV6-1 to TRBJ2-1, with 10 bases matching TRBD2. Losses at the gene ends were 3 bases for V and 9 bases for J; bases not matched to a gene: 5. Germline CDR1 MNHNS, CDR2 SASEGT. The CDR3 loop spans 14 amino acids. The CDR3 DNA is TGTGCCAGCAGTGACCGAGGACTAGCGGTTGAGCAGTTCTTC. Translation: CASSDRGLAVEQFF.

The V call is TRBV7-2, the J call TRBJ2-1; 14 bases line up with TRBD2. The germline V gene encodes CDR1 SGHTA and CDR2 FQGNSA. V shed 6 bases and J 6 bases; nucleotides not matched to a gene: 4. CDR3 length equals 15 residues. The CDR3 DNA reads as TGTGCCAGCAGACGACTAGCGGGGGGGAGCAATGAGCAGTTCTTC. It is translated as CASRRLAGGSNEQFF.

V usage is TRBV5-4 and J usage is TRBJ2-7, with D maybe TRBD2 (5 bases). Trimming stripped 2 bases from V and 6 bases from J, with 18 bases between. Germline V gene sequence: CDR1 SGHNT, CDR2 YYREEE (reference sequence). The CDR3 is made up of 15 amino acids. The CDR3 spells CASSFGDGNLGEQYF. Here the CDR3 DNA reads TGTGCCAGCAGCTTCGGTGACGGGAATTTAGGCGAGCAGTACTTC. Filled out from reference TRBV5-4 and TRBJ2-7, the complete variable domain reads ETGVTQSPTHLIKTRGQQVTLRCSSQSGHNTVSWYQQALGQGPQFIFQYYREEENGRGNFPPRFSGLQFPNYSSELNVNALELDDSALYLCASSFGDGNLGEQYFGPGTRLTVT.

The chain carries TRBV5-1 and TRBJ2-3; TRBD1 might be the D (6 bases). Trimming left V 5 bases short and J 0 bases short, with 13 bases between. CDR3 length: 15 amino acids. The germline V gene has CDR1 SGHRS and CDR2 YFSETQ. CDR3 protein: CASRRGQGSTDTQYF. CDR3 bases: TGCGCCAGCAGAAGAGGTCAGGGGAGCACAGATACGCAGTATTTT.

The chain employs TRBV10-3 and TRBJ1-5, with D hard to call. The ends were cut back, 1 base at V and 5 bases at J, with 9 bases in the middle. The germline CDR1 and CDR2 sequences are ENHRY and SYGVKD. The CDR3 is made up of 14 amino acids. CDR3 sequence: CAISELAEDQPQHF. The DNA for the CDR3 is TGTGCCATCAGTGAGTTAGCAGAGGATCAGCCCCAGCATTTT.